A selection of T cell receptor beta chains follows, all from one sample in a study of T cells after yellow fever vaccination. From the 5' RACE reads, TCRdb called clonotypes with MiXCR, one entry per CDR3 protein. The sample has 300,000 to 400,000 distinct CDR3 sequences, 3% to 4.5% seen once. The sample was PBMCs, taken 5 days after the yellow fever booster vaccination. The receptors here all came from a man younger than 30 who received the YFV17D yellow fever vaccine. Each CDR3 is given with its conserved first and last residue. Each record gives: clone size, V gene, CDR3 length, J gene, D gene, CDR3 DNA, CDR3 protein. D genes are given only for firm matches. The listing skips clone size in some rows; elsewhere it reads once, few, many or a size class.

>.|TRBV7-9|13|TRBJ2-5|.
TGTGCCAGCAGCCTGAATACAGGAGAGACCCAGTACTTC
CASSLNTGETQYF
>few|TRBV30|14|TRBJ1-1|.
TGTGCCTGGAGTGTGCAGAGGTTGGACACTGAAGCTTTCTTT
CAWSVQRLDTEAFF
>many|TRBV6-6|15|TRBJ1-2|.
TGTGCCAGCAGTGATAGGGTTCGGACTAACTATGGCTACACCTTC
CASSDRVRTNYGYTF
>.|TRBV7-9|14|TRBJ2-3|.
TGTGCCAGCAGCTTTCCGCAGGGAACAGATACGCAGTATTTT
CASSFPQGTDTQYF
>few|TRBV12-3/TRBV12-4|14|TRBJ2-5|.
TGTGCCAGCAGGCGATCCGACAGGCAAGAGACCCAGTACTTC
CASRRSDRQETQYF
>.|TRBV12-3/TRBV12-4|17|TRBJ2-1|.
TGTGCCAGCTCCGAGGATGGTGGACACAAGCCCGCTAATGAGCAGTTCTTC
CASSEDGGHKPANEQFF
>.|TRBV6-5|13|TRBJ2-1|TRBD2
TGTGCCGTAAGGGCTAGCGGCTACAATGAGCAGTTCTTC
CAVRASGYNEQFF
>.|TRBV7-2|13|TRBJ2-7|.
TGTGCCAGCAGCCGAGATCCTTCCTACGAGCAGTACTTC
CASSRDPSYEQYF
>.|TRBV7-2|14|TRBJ2-3|.
TGTGCCAGCAGGCTTGGGGCCGCTCGGAGTACGCAGTATTTT
CASRLGAARSTQYF
>many|TRBV4-2|18|TRBJ2-4|.
TGTGCCAGCAGCCCGGAGGTGGAGGGCGCGGTTGCCAAAAACATTCAGTACTTC
CASSPEVEGAVAKNIQYF
>.|TRBV12-3/TRBV12-4|13|TRBJ2-3|TRBD2
TGTGCCATCGGGGAGGGTAGCACAGATACGCAGTATTTT
CAIGEGSTDTQYF
>.|TRBV7-2|14|TRBJ2-1|.
TGTGCCAGCACCCAGGACGGAAGCTACAATGAGCAGTTCTTC
CASTQDGSYNEQFF
>.|TRBV6-5|15|TRBJ1-6|TRBD1
TGTGCCAGCAGACTGAGGGGGCTACAAGGTTCACCCCTCCACTTT
CASRLRGLQGSPLHF
>.|TRBV28|14|TRBJ2-1|TRBD2
TGTGCCAGCCGCCGGGGGGGTACCTACAATGAGCAGTTCTTC
CASRRGGTYNEQFF
>.|TRBV24-1|16|TRBJ2-5|.
TGTGCCACCAGTGATCCCTTACTAGGAAGTCGAGAGACCCAGTACTTC
CATSDPLLGSRETQYF
>.|TRBV30|14|TRBJ2-5|TRBD1
TGTGCCTGGAGTGAGGGGGCGTTAACAGAGACCCAGTACTTC
CAWSEGALTETQYF
>few|TRBV20-1|15|TRBJ2-1|TRBD2
TGCAGTGCTAGGGGCGAGGGTAGCGGGACCAATGAGCAGTTCTTC
CSARGEGSGTNEQFF
>few|TRBV7-3|14|TRBJ1-1|.
TGTGCCAGCAGCTTCCGCCGGGGTAGCGCTGAAGCTTTCTTT
CASSFRRGSAEAFF
>many|TRBV7-2|14|TRBJ1-1|.
TGTGCCAGCAGCTTACGGGGTGCGAGCACTGAAGCTTTCTTT
CASSLRGASTEAFF
>many|TRBV3-1|16|TRBJ1-6|.
TGTGCCAGTACACTCAAGGGCCTTGGCTGGGATTCACCCCTCCACTTT
CASTLKGLGWDSPLHF
>.|TRBV5-4|14|TRBJ1-2|.
TGTGCCAGCAGCTTTTTCAATGCTCCCCATGGCTACACCTTC
CASSFFNAPHGYTF
>few|TRBV7-3|16|TRBJ2-1|TRBD1
TGTGCCAGCAGCTTAATGGGGACAGGGTCCTACAATGAGCAGTTCTTC
CASSLMGTGSYNEQFF
>.|TRBV11-2|15|TRBJ1-2|.
TGTGCCAGCAGCTTAGGATTGCCAGGGGCGGAAGGCTACACCTTC
CASSLGLPGAEGYTF
>many|TRBV7-6|13|TRBJ2-5|TRBD2
TGTGCCAGCAGATTCGCGGGGGGAGAGACCCAGTACTTC
CASRFAGGETQYF
>many|TRBV6-2/TRBV6-3|14|TRBJ2-1|TRBD2
TGTGCCAGCAGCGGGGGGAGCTCCTACAATGAGCAGTTCTTC
CASSGGSSYNEQFF
>.|TRBV2|13|TRBJ2-5|.
TGTGCCAGTTCGACGGTGGGGGAAGAGACCCAGTACTTC
CASSTVGEETQYF
>few|TRBV10-3|15|TRBJ2-3|TRBD1
TGTGCCATCAGTGAGCGACAGGGGGCCGAAGATACGCAGTATTTT
CAISERQGAEDTQYF
>many|TRBV7-8|13|TRBJ1-2|.
TGTGCCAGCAGCTTAGGAGGGGATAGTGGCTACACCTTC
CASSLGGDSGYTF
>.|TRBV9|17|TRBJ2-3|TRBD1
TGTGCCAGCAGCGCGCCCGGGACAGGGAATCCCACAGATACGCAGTATTTT
CASSAPGTGNPTDTQYF
>.|TRBV6-2/TRBV6-3|17|TRBJ2-5|TRBD2
TGTGCCAGCAGTTACTTCGGGACTAGCGGGGTACAAGAGACCCAGTACTTC
CASSYFGTSGVQETQYF
>few|TRBV20-1|15|TRBJ2-3|TRBD2
TGCAGTGCTAGAGATCCAGCGGGGGACGGGGATACGCAGTATTTT
CSARDPAGDGDTQYF
>.|TRBV6-2/TRBV6-3|18|TRBJ2-7|TRBD2
TGTGCCAGCAGATCCCTAGCGGGAACCTCAATAAGCCACTACGAGCAGTACTTC
CASRSLAGTSISHYEQYF
>.|TRBV12-3/TRBV12-4|18|TRBJ2-5|TRBD2
TGTGCCAGCAGTACTGGGACTAGCGGGGGGGGGTTGGTGGAGACCCAGTACTTC
CASSTGTSGGGLVETQYF
>.|TRBV6-5|16|TRBJ2-2|.
TGTGCCAGCAGTTACCTCGGGACGGCGAACACCGGGGAGCTGTTTTTT
CASSYLGTANTGELFF
>.|TRBV5-4|17|TRBJ2-3|TRBD2
TGTGCCAGCAGCCGAAGAGCGGGACTAGCGGGGACAGATACGCAGTATTTT
CASSRRAGLAGTDTQYF
>few|TRBV6-2/TRBV6-3|13|TRBJ2-7|TRBD2
TGTGCCAGCTTACCGGGACTAGCCTACGAGCAGTACTTC
CASLPGLAYEQYF
>few|TRBV4-3|15|TRBJ2-2|TRBD2
TGCGCCAGCAGCCAAGAATGGAGCGGGGGCAGGGAGCTGTTTTTT
CASSQEWSGGRELFF
>few|TRBV19|15|TRBJ1-5|.
TGTGCCAGTAGTATAAGTGTAGGGGGGAATCAGCCCCAGCATTTT
CASSISVGGNQPQHF
>.|TRBV5-1|16|TRBJ2-3|TRBD2
TGCGCCAGCAGCCGTCTAGCGGGGGGGCCGTTAGATACGCAGTATTTT
CASSRLAGGPLDTQYF
>many|TRBV6-2/TRBV6-3|16|TRBJ2-6|.
TGTGCCAGCAGTTCGGACTTGTCCCCTGGGGCCAACGTCCTGACTTTC
CASSSDLSPGANVLTF
>.|TRBV7-2|13|TRBJ2-5|.
TGTGCCAGCAGCTTCGCGGCGGAAGAGACCCAGTACTTC
CASSFAAEETQYF
>.|TRBV27|13|TRBJ1-1|.
TGTGCCAGCCGGGACGGCATGAACACTGAAGCTTTCTTT
CASRDGMNTEAFF
>few|TRBV14|15|TRBJ2-3|.
TGTGCCAGCAGCCAAGTAGCGCTAAACACAGATACGCAGTATTTT
CASSQVALNTDTQYF
>few|TRBV7-9|17|TRBJ2-2|.
TGTGCCAGCAGCTTAGGATCTTGGCTGGGAGACACCGGGGAGCTGTTTTTT
CASSLGSWLGDTGELFF
>few|TRBV29-1|12|TRBJ2-1|TRBD2
TGCAGCGTTGTAGCTAGCGGGGGGCCGGTCTTCTTC
CSVVASGGPVFF
>many|TRBV6-6|14|TRBJ1-5|TRBD1
TGTGCCAGCAGTTATACGGACAGGGCTCAGCCCCAGCATTTT
CASSYTDRAQPQHF
>.|TRBV20-1|14|TRBJ1-6|.
TGCAGTGCCTACCGGGGGGAAGATAATTCACCCCTCCACTTT
CSAYRGEDNSPLHF
>many|TRBV5-1|16|TRBJ2-1|.
TGCGCCAGCAGCTTGGGTGGGATGAGCTCCTACAATGAGCAGTTCTTC
CASSLGGMSSYNEQFF
>few|TRBV21-1|14|TRBJ2-1|.
TGTGCCAGCAACTACACAGGGGGCTTCAATGAGCAGTTCTTC
CASNYTGGFNEQFF
>few|TRBV5-1|14|TRBJ2-1|TRBD2
TGCGCCAGCAGCTTGTCCAGCGGGGGAATTGAGCAGTTCTTC
CASSLSSGGIEQFF
>many|TRBV6-5|15|TRBJ2-7|TRBD1
TGTGCCAGCAGTCGAGGACAGGGACGTTCCTACGAGCAGTACTTC
CASSRGQGRSYEQYF
>few|TRBV20-1|15|TRBJ2-2|TRBD1
TGCAGTGCTAGAGATGACAGGGTGTGGACCGGGGAGCTGTTTTTT
CSARDDRVWTGELFF
>.|TRBV4-2|16|TRBJ1-6|.
TGTGCCAGCAGCCAAGAGGACGCGAAGGGGAATTCACCCCTCCACTTT
CASSQEDAKGNSPLHF